One and the same sample provided the 10 T cell receptor beta chains below, sequenced in a study of regulatory and conventional T cells in RAG deficiency. Using immunoSEQ multiplex PCR, the repertoire was profiled, and TCRdb retains in-frame clones only, with some absent. Among more than 2,000 clones, approximately 80% were seen once, and the ten largest hold less than 6%. The sorted conventional CD4+ T cells were CD25-low and CD127-high, with genomic DNA sequenced. Material: CD4+ effector T cells sorted from blood. These receptors were collected from a human donor with RAG deficiency presenting as severe combined immunodeficiency.

This chain connects TRBV9 to TRBJ2-7; TRBD2 might be the D (5 bases). CDR1 and CDR2 (germline): SGDLS, YYNGEE. The CDR3 contains 15 residues. Trimming removed 2 bases at V and 2 bases at J, with 14 bases between. The CDR3 region has the DNA TGTGCCAGCAGCGTGGCCTTTGCCGGGACCTACGAGCAGTACTTC. Its protein product is CASSVAFAGTYEQYF.

The chain uses TRBV5-1 and TRBJ2-2; D is unresolved. Looked up from germline, CDR1 is SGHRS and CDR2 is YFSETQ. The CDR3 contains 14 residues. Trimming removed 4 bases at V and 1 base at J, with 8 bases between. The CDR3 nucleotides read TGCGCCAGCAGCCTCGATAGGAACACCGGGGAGCTGTTTTTT. The encoded protein is CASSLDRNTGELFF. Full variable domain (remainder filled in from reference TRBV5-1 and TRBJ2-2): KAGVTQTPRYLIKTRGQQVTLSCSPISGHRSVSWYQQTPGQGLQFLFEYFSETQRNKGNFPGRFSGRQFSNSRSEMNVSTLELGDSALYLCASSLDRNTGELFFGEGSRLTVL.

The genes are TRBV9 and TRBJ1-1; D is possibly TRBD1 (5 bases). This CDR3 has 15 residues. Between the trimmed V and J ends, which lost 2 bases and 3 bases, there was a span of 14 bases. The germline gives CDR1 SGDLS, CDR2 YYNGEE. The CDR3 bases are TGTGCCAGCAGCGTCCTTCCACGGGACTACACTGAAGCTTTCTTT. Translating it yields CASSVLPRDYTEAFF.

In this sample, this clone turned up once. The CDR3: CASSQVTDFYEQYF. CDR3 nucleotide sequence: TGCGCCAGCAGCCAGGTGACGGACTTCTACGAGCAGTACTTC. The genes are TRBV4-1 and TRBJ2-7; a possible D gene is TRBD2 (5 bases). CDR3 length: 14 residues. V lost 3 bases to trimming and J lost 3 bases, with 12 bases between them. Germline assignment: CDR1 MGHRA and CDR2 YSYEKL.

The chain is built from TRBV11-2 and TRBJ2-1; D not certain. CDR1 and CDR2 (germline): SGHAT, FQNNGV. The CDR3 is 14 amino acids. V lost 4 bases, J lost 4 bases, and 11 bases lay in between. The CDR3 spells CASSSIGRYNEQFF. CDR3 nucleotide sequence: TGTGCCAGCAGCTCAATAGGACGGTACAATGAGCAGTTCTTC.

This sequence joins TRBV7-9 and TRBJ1-1, with D possibly being TRBD1 (6 bases). V lost 1 base, J lost 4 bases, and 22 bases lay in between. Germline V CDR1 and CDR2: SEHNR, FQNEAQ (reference sequence). The CDR3 covers 18 residues. CDR3 nucleotides: TGTGCCAGCAGCTTAGAATCCCGACTTACAGGGTCGCGCACTGAAGCTTTCTTT. Translated: CASSLESRLTGSRTEAFF.

This sequence joins TRBV6-5 and TRBJ1-5; 9 bases line up with TRBD1. Per the germline V gene, CDR1 is MNHEY and CDR2 is SVGAGI. The CDR3 consists of 14 residues. With 4 bases clipped from V and 9 bases from J, the junction kept 7 bases outside the gene matches. The CDR3 sequence: CASSSQGAIVPQHF. For the CDR3, the DNA is TGTGCCAGCAGTTCACAGGGGGCGATTGTGCCCCAGCATTTT.

Notes on this clone: Germline is not matched at one junction end, which may reflect a read error. The chain links TRBV7-2 to TRBJ2-7; a possible D gene is TRBD2 (5 bases). Germline CDR1 and CDR2: SGHTA and FQGNSA. The CDR3 sequence is 15 residues long. DNA of the CDR3: TGTGCCGGCAGCTTAGTGGGAGCGGACCCTTACGAGCAGTACTTC. This sequence encodes CAGSLVGADPYEQYF.

The chain links TRBV15 to TRBJ2-7; D is unresolved. Between the trimmed V and J ends, which lost 8 bases and 3 bases, there was a span of 8 bases. The germline V gene has CDR1 LNHNV and CDR2 YYDKDF (reference sequence). The CDR3 totals 11 residues. This CDR3 is CATGSGYEQYF. In nucleotides, the CDR3 is TGTGCCACCGGAAGTGGCTACGAGCAGTACTTC.

This clone was seen a single time. This sequence joins TRBV5-1 and TRBJ2-5; D might be TRBD1 (5 bases). CDR3 length equals 16 residues. Germline V gene data show CDR1 as SGHRS and CDR2 as YFSETQ. Between the trimmed V and J ends, which lost 0 bases and 4 bases, there was a span of 16 bases. Here the CDR3 reads CASSLGFTGAVETQYF. In DNA form, the CDR3 reads TGCGCCAGCAGCTTGGGATTTACAGGCGCGGTAGAGACCCAGTACTTC.